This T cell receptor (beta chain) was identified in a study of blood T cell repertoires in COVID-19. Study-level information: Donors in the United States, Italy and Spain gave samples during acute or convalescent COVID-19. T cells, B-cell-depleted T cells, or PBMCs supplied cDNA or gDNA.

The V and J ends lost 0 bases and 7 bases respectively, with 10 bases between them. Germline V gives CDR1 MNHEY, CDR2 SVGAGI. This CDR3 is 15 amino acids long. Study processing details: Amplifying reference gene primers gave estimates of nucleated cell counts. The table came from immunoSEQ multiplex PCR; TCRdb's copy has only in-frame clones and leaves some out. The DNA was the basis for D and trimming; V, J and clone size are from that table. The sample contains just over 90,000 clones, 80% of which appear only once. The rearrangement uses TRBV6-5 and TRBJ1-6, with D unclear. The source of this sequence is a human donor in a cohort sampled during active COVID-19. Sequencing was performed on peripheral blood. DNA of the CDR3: TGTGCCAGCAGTTACTCGACGGCACAGAATTCACCCCTCCACTTT. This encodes CASSYSTAQNSPLHF.